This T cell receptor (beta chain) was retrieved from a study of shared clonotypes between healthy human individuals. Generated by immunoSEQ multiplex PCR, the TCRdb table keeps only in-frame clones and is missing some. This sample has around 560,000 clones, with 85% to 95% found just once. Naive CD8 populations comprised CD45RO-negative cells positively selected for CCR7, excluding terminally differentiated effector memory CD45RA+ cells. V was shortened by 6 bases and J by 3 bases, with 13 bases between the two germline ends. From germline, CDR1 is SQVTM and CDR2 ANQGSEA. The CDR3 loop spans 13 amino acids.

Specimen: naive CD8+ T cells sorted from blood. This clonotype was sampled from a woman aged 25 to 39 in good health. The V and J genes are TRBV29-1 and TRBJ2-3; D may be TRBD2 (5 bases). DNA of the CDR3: TGCAGCGTAAACTTATGGGAGACAGATACGCAGTATTTT. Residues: CSVNLWETDTQYF.